This T cell receptor (beta chain) was sequenced during a study of blood T cell repertoires in COVID-19. Libraries were prepared by immunoSEQ multiplex PCR; TCRdb keeps only in-frame clonotypes and omits some of them. The sample has some 110,000 clones; 85% to 90% are singletons. This TCR derives from a human donor in a cohort sampled during active COVID-19. Sequencing input: peripheral blood.

CDR3 in amino acids: CASSQEGAGLGNIQYF. The DNA for the CDR3 is TGCGCCAGCAGCCAAGAAGGAGCGGGACTGGGAAACATTCAGTACTTC. The gene calls are TRBV4-1 and TRBJ2-4; TRBD2 agrees at 7 bases. Germline loops: CDR1 MGHRA, CDR2 YSYEKL. Trimming at V came to 0 bases and at J to 6 bases, leaving 8 bases not matched to a gene. This CDR3 is built from 16 residues.